These 30 T cell receptor beta chains were all obtained from the same sample, sequenced in a study of shared clonotypes between healthy human individuals. Profiling relied on immunoSEQ multiplex PCR, and the TCRdb table lists in-frame clones only, not all of them. The data hold about 2 million clones, with less than 95% observed a single time. In the naive CD8 group, cells lacked CD45RO and were positively selected for CCR7, so terminally differentiated effector memory CD45RA+ cells were left out. Sequencing input: naive CD8+ T cells sorted from blood. The origin of the receptors is a man aged 18-30 years in good health.

This rearrangement joins TRBV4-1 to TRBJ2-7; D is undetermined. Per the germline V gene, CDR1 is MGHRA and CDR2 is YSYEKL. This CDR3 contains 13 residues. V was clipped by 2 bases and J by 2 bases, with 7 bases between them. The CDR3: CASSQLLAYEQYF. The CDR3 DNA sequence: TGCGCCAGCAGCCAATTATTAGCCTACGAGCAGTACTTC.

This chain links TRBV5-6 with TRBJ2-7; 11 nucleotides agree with TRBD2. Looked up from germline, CDR1 is SGHDT and CDR2 is YYEEEE. This CDR3 region has 17 residues. After removal of 2 bases from V and 7 bases from J, the junction contained 14 bases not matched to a gene. CDR3 in amino acids: CASSLLAGVAGPTEQYF. CDR3 nucleotides: TGTGCCAGCAGCTTACTAGCGGGAGTTGCTGGGCCTACGGAGCAGTACTTC.

Points on this clone: Other DNA variants within this sample encode the same CDR3. The J gene is TRBJ1-3, the V gene TRBV9; TRBD1 might be the D (5 bases). The CDR3 consists of 12 residues. The V gene's germline CDR1 is SGDLS and CDR2 YYNGEE. The V and J ends lost 7 bases and 1 base respectively, with 6 bases between them. The CDR3 bases are TGTGCCAGCCGGGGGTCTGGAAACACCATATATTTT. This encodes CASRGSGNTIYF.

The chain recombines TRBV5-1 with TRBJ2-5; 11 bases are a match to TRBD2. V dropped 4 bases and J dropped 5; count of bases not matched to a gene: 7. This CDR3 comprises 15 residues. Germline V CDR1 and CDR2: SGHRS, YFSETQ. The CDR3 DNA reads TGCGCCAGCAGCCTTAGCGGGGGGGCGTCGGAGACCCAGTACTTC. Its protein product is CASSLSGGASETQYF.

This clone has just one count. This chain uses TRBV4-1 with TRBJ2-1; D perhaps matches TRBD1 (5 bases). CDR1 is MGHRA and CDR2 is YSYEKL in the germline V gene. Between the trimmed V and J ends, which lost 7 bases and 3 bases, there was a span of 13 bases. This CDR3 contains 14 residues. The CDR3 DNA follows: TGCGCCAGCAATAGGGGCCCCGGCTACAATGAGCAGTTCTTC. Translating gives CASNRGPGYNEQFF.

This sequence joins TRBV7-9 and TRBJ2-7, with TRBD1 matching 10 bases. CDR3 length equals 15 residues. Losses at the gene ends were 4 bases for V and 3 bases for J; bases not matched to a gene: 6. CDR1 is SEHNR and CDR2 is FQNEAQ in the germline V gene (reference sequence). The CDR3 DNA sequence: TGTGCCAGCAGCTCCGGGACAGGGGACAACTACGAGCAGTACTTC. This codes for CASSSGTGDNYEQYF.

The rearrangement links TRBV5-1 to TRBJ1-1; perhaps TRBD1 as D (6 bases). Germline V lookup: CDR1 SGHRS, CDR2 YFSETQ. The CDR3 consists of 15 residues. V was trimmed by 0 bases and J by 4 bases, leaving 13 bases between them. The CDR3 reads CASSLARGEVTEAFF. The CDR3 DNA follows: TGCGCCAGCAGCTTGGCCAGGGGAGAAGTCACTGAAGCTTTCTTT.

This chain links TRBV30 with TRBJ2-7; maybe TRBD2 (6 bases). The CDR3 loop spans 14 amino acids. V was shortened by 2 bases and J by 2 bases, with 13 bases between the two germline ends. The germline V gene has CDR1 GTSNPN and CDR2 SVGIG (reference sequence). The CDR3 DNA sequence: TGTGCCTGGAGTCCGGGGTGGGGGGCCTACGAGCAGTACTTC. It yields the protein CAWSPGWGAYEQYF.

This sequence joins TRBV28 and TRBJ2-3; 7 bases fit TRBD2. V lost 5 bases, J lost 4 bases, and 12 bases stayed unmatched. Germline V CDR1 and CDR2: MDHEN, SYDVKM. The CDR3 has 16 residues. The CDR3 reads CASSPRAGLSPDTQYF. The CDR3 DNA reads TGTGCCAGCAGTCCTCGAGCGGGGCTGAGTCCAGATACGCAGTATTTT.

The gene calls are TRBV10-2 and TRBJ1-1, with a tentative D call TRBD1 (5 bases). CDR3 length equals 16 residues. Germline loops: CDR1 WSHSY, CDR2 SAAADI. V was cut by 2 bases and J by 4 bases, with 17 bases left in between. CDR3 bases: TGCGCCAGCAGTGAGCCTGGGGGGGTTGCGGGCACTGAAGCTTTCTTT. Residues: CASSEPGGVAGTEAFF.

The chain couples TRBV6-5 to TRBJ2-3; D is ambiguous. Germline CDR1 is MNHEY and CDR2 is SVGAGI. The CDR3 totals 16 residues. Trimming removed 0 bases from V and 7 bases from J, with 17 bases in between. CDR3 DNA: TGTGCCAGCAGTTACTCGATTCAGGAGCTCGCCCATACGCAGTATTTT. It encodes CASSYSIQELAHTQYF.

V and J are TRBV25-1 and TRBJ1-4; D may be TRBD1 (5 bases). This CDR3 region has 15 residues. V lost 2 bases to trimming and J lost 2 bases, with 9 bases between them. From germline, CDR1 is MGHDK and CDR2 SYGVNS. The CDR3 bases are TGTGCCAGCAGTGAAGGGGAGGGGACTAATGAAAAACTGTTTTTT. This encodes CASSEGEGTNEKLFF.

The J gene is TRBJ2-7, the V gene TRBV4-1; perhaps TRBD1 as D (6 bases). V lost 2 bases to trimming and J lost 1 base, with 18 bases between them. Per germline, CDR1 MGHRA and CDR2 YSYEKL. This CDR3 has 17 residues. As DNA, the CDR3 is TGCGCCAGCAGCCAACGCGAAAAGGGGGTAATTTCCTACGAGCAGTACTTC. It yields the protein CASSQREKGVISYEQYF.

This rearrangement joins TRBV2 to TRBJ1-4; D perhaps matches TRBD1 (6 bases). Trimming removed 1 base from V and 10 bases from J, with 10 bases in between. Germline V gene sequence: CDR1 SNHLY, CDR2 FYNNEI. The CDR3 sequence is 13 residues long. The CDR3 DNA follows: TGTGCCAGCAGTGAAGACAGGGACGGAAAACTGTTTTTT. It codes for CASSEDRDGKLFF.

The genes are TRBV12-5 and TRBJ1-5; no clear D gene. CDR3 length equals 16 residues. From germline, CDR1 is LGHNT and CDR2 FRNRAP. Trimming shortened V by 0 bases and J by 0 bases, and 9 bases separated the two germline ends. CDR3 nucleotide sequence: TGTGCTAGTGGTTTGGTTCCAGGCAATAGCAATCAGCCCCAGCATTTT. Amino acid sequence: CASGLVPGNSNQPQHF.

As concerns this clone: The sample holds other DNA sequences that translate to the same CDR3. V gene TRBV5-4 combines with J gene TRBJ2-7; D may be TRBD2 (6 bases). V lost 4 bases to trimming and J lost 5 bases, with 13 bases between them. Germline CDR1 reads SGHNT; CDR2 reads YYREEE (reference sequence). The CDR3 is 13 residues long. CDR3: CASSLGGGNEQYF. The CDR3, as DNA: TGTGCCAGCAGCCTGGGTGGGGGGAACGAGCAGTACTTC.

Worth noting for this clone: The sample carries other DNA sequences with the same CDR3. The V gene is TRBV19, the J gene TRBJ1-5; perhaps TRBD1 as D (6 bases). Germline lookup yields CDR1 LNHDA and CDR2 SQIVND (reference sequence). The CDR3 covers 13 residues. Trimming pared 3 bases from V and 6 bases from J, leaving 9 bases between. CDR3 protein: CASSIRGGQPQHF. The CDR3 DNA follows: TGTGCCAGTAGTATCAGGGGCGGTCAGCCCCAGCATTTT.

Remarks on this clone: Other DNA sequences in this specimen translate into the identical CDR3. The chain is built from TRBV14 and TRBJ2-3, with 9 bases identical to TRBD2. J was trimmed by 2 bases and V by 4 bases; bases with no gene match: 4. Germline V lookup: CDR1 SGHDN, CDR2 FVKESK. CDR3 size: 15 residues. CDR3 residues: CASSLGLADTDTQYF. The DNA for the CDR3 is TGTGCCAGCAGCCTGGGACTAGCAGACACAGATACGCAGTATTTT.

As regards this clone: Other DNA sequences within the sample encode an identical CDR3. The chain recombines TRBV13 with TRBJ2-3; TRBD2 matches at 12 bases. After removal of 5 bases from V and 1 base from J, the junction contained 4 bases not matched to a gene. CDR1 and CDR2 (germline): PRHDT, FYEKMQ (reference sequence). The CDR3 length is 16 residues. CDR3 DNA sequence: TGTGCCAGCAGCGGTCGACTAGCGGGGGGCACAGATACGCAGTATTTT. Its translation is CASSGRLAGGTDTQYF. The variable domain in full, completed from reference TRBV13 and TRBJ2-3, reads AAGVIQSPRHLIKEKRETATLKCYPIPRHDTVYWYQQGPGQDPQFLISFYEKMQSDKGSIPDRFSAQQFSDYHSELNMSSLELGDSALYFCASSGRLAGGTDTQYFGPGTRLTVL.

The chain has TRBV9 and TRBJ2-7, with TRBD2 identical over 7 bases. V was clipped by 4 bases and J by 2 bases; unmatched bases: 6. This CDR3 comprises 14 residues. Germline V gene sequence: CDR1 SGDLS, CDR2 YYNGEE. The CDR3, as DNA: TGTGCCAGCAGCCCGCCGACTAGCACCTACGAGCAGTACTTC. This translates into CASSPPTSTYEQYF.

The V call is TRBV25-1, the J call TRBJ2-1, with TRBD2 as a possible D gene (6 bases). V gave up 2 bases and J gave up 4 bases, with 15 bases separating them. The CDR3 is made up of 16 amino acids. Germline V lookup: CDR1 MGHDK, CDR2 SYGVNS. As DNA, the CDR3 is TGTGCCAGCAGTGAACGGGAGCAGGGACTTTACAATGAGCAGTTCTTC. It specifies CASSEREQGLYNEQFF. Based on the CDR3 plus reference TRBV25-1 and TRBJ2-1, the full variable domain is EADIYQTPRYLVIGTGKKITLECSQTMGHDKMYWYQQDPGMELHLIHYSYGVNSTEKGDLSSESTVSRIRTEHFPLTLESARPSHTSQYLCASSEREQGLYNEQFFGPGTRLTVL.

In regard to this clone: Other DNA sequences in this sample translate to the same CDR3. The chain uses TRBV27 and TRBJ2-7; 8 bases map to TRBD2. The ends lost 3 bases at V and 1 base at J; junction bases unmatched: 5. Germline values: CDR1 MNHEY, CDR2 SMNVEV (reference sequence). This CDR3 has 15 residues. The CDR3 is CASSLSGGGSYEQYF. DNA of the CDR3: TGTGCCAGCAGTTTGTCGGGCGGGGGGTCCTACGAGCAGTACTTC.

J is TRBJ2-5 and V is TRBV4-1, with a weak D call TRBD2 (5 bases). With 2 bases removed from V and 0 bases from J, the gap between germline ends came to 19 bases. The CDR3 is 18 residues long. Germline CDR1 and CDR2: MGHRA and YSYEKL. This CDR3 reads CASSQRATLANHQETQYF. The CDR3 DNA follows: TGCGCCAGCAGCCAACGGGCTACGCTAGCTAATCACCAAGAGACCCAGTACTTC.

CDR3 in DNA: TGTGCCAGCAGCTTATCGAGGTTCGAGCAGTACTTC. This sequence encodes CASSLSRFEQYF. This chain uses TRBV11-2 with TRBJ2-7; D is undetermined. This CDR3 has 12 amino acids. V was cut by 2 bases and J by 6 bases, with 8 bases left in between. Germline CDR1 SGHAT, CDR2 FQNNGV.

The CDR3 here is CASSYLIQGDYGYTF. The CDR3 nucleotides read TGTGCCAGCAGTTACCTCATTCAGGGGGACTATGGCTACACCTTC. The chain combines TRBV6-6 with TRBJ1-2; 7 bases are shared with TRBD1. The CDR3 consists of 15 residues. V gave up 2 bases and J gave up 3 bases; unmatched junction bases: 6. Germline V gives CDR1 MNHNY, CDR2 SVGAGI (reference sequence).

The V and J genes are TRBV21-1 and TRBJ2-5; the D call TRBD2 from the table was never checked on the DNA. TRBV21-1 is annotated as a pseudogene. CDR3 length: 12 residues. The CDR3 nucleotides read TGTGCAGGCGAGGATACCCAAGAGACCCAGTACTTC. Residues: CAGEDTQETQYF.

The chain couples TRBV4-3 to TRBJ2-2; D uncertain. CDR1 and CDR2 from the germline V gene are LGHNA and YSLEER. V was clipped by 6 bases and J by 1 base, with 12 bases between them. The CDR3 sequence is 15 residues long. The CDR3 loop is CASSGFWGNTGELFF. The DNA for the CDR3 is TGCGCCAGCAGTGGGTTCTGGGGGAACACCGGGGAGCTGTTTTTT.

The gene calls are TRBV7-2 and TRBJ2-5, with D perhaps TRBD2 (6 bases). The CDR3 is 14 amino acids. CDR1 SGHTA and CDR2 FQGNSA come from the germline V gene. V was pared by 0 bases and J by 5 bases, with 10 bases between. The CDR3 DNA reads TGTGCCAGCAGCTTAGCGCCGGGGGTTGAGACCCAGTACTTC. Protein sequence: CASSLAPGVETQYF.

The chain has TRBV2 and TRBJ2-6; 8 bases match TRBD1. This CDR3 has 18 residues. The V gene end was trimmed by 8 bases and the J gene end by 4 bases; junction bases not matched to a gene: 16. CDR1 and CDR2 (germline): SNHLY, FYNNEI. The CDR3: CASAPGTGLTGGANVLTF. CDR3 DNA: TGTGCCAGCGCCCCCGGGACAGGTCTAACGGGAGGGGCCAACGTCCTGACTTTC.

The V gene is TRBV7-9, the J gene TRBJ2-3; D is ambiguous. Germline CDR1 is SEHNR and CDR2 is FQNEAQ (reference sequence). The CDR3 is 13 amino acids. V was cut by 3 bases and J by 0 bases, with 4 bases left in between. Written as DNA, the CDR3 is TGTGCCAGCAGCTTTGGGAGCACAGATACGCAGTATTTT. This sequence encodes CASSFGSTDTQYF.